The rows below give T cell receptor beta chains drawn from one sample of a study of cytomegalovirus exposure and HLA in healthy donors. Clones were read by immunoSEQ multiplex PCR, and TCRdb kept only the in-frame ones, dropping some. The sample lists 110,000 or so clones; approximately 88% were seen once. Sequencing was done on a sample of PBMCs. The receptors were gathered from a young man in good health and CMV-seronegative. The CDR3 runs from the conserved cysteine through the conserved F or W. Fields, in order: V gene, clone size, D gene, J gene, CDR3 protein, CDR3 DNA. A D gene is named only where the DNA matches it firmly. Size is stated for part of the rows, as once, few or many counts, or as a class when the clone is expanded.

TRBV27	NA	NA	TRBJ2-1	CASSLGNRLGYNEQFF	TGTGCCAGCAGTTTGGGAAACAGGTTAGGGTACAATGAGCAGTTCTTC
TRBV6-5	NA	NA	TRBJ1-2	CASSSGQNSGYTF	TGTGCCAGCAGTTCCGGACAGAACTCAGGCTACACCTTC
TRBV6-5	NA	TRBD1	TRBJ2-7	CASSSPGQGTYEQYF	TGTGCCAGCAGTTCCCCCGGACAGGGAACCTACGAGCAGTACTTC
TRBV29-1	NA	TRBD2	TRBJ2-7	CSASGIAGDSYEQYF	TGCAGCGCCTCGGGGATAGCGGGAGACTCCTACGAGCAGTACTTC
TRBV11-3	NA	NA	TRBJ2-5	CASSPRGQETQYF	TGTGCCAGCAGCCCACGGGGTCAAGAGACCCAGTACTTC
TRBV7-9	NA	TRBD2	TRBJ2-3	CASSLDPAGVDTDTQYF	TGTGCCAGCAGCTTAGATCCTGCGGGGGTTGACACAGATACGCAGTATTTT
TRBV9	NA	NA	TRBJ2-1	CASSVDGGREQFF	TGTGCCAGCAGCGTAGACGGGGGGCGTGAGCAGTTCTTC
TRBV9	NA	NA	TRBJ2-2	CASSSNSHTGELFF	TGTGCCAGCAGCTCAAACAGCCACACCGGGGAGCTGTTTTTT
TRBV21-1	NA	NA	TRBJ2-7	CASSEQGFSYEQYF	TGTGCCAGCAGCGAGCAGGGTTTCTCCTACGAGCAGTACTTC
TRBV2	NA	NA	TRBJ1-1	CATLRQPFEAFF	TGTGCCACACTACGACAGCCTTTTGAAGCTTTCTTT
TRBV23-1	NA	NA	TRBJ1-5	CASSQQVLSNQPQHF	TGCGCCAGCAGTCAACAGGTTCTTAGCAATCAGCCCCAGCATTTT
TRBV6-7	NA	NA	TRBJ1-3	CAVRQISGNTIYF	TGTGCCGTCCGACAGATTTCTGGAAACACCATATATTTT
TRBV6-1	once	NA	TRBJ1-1	CASIPTLDNTEAFF	TGTGCCAGCATCCCGACACTTGACAACACTGAAGCTTTCTTT
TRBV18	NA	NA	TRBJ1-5	CASSPEGVNQPQHF	TGTGCCAGCTCACCAGAGGGGGTAAATCAGCCCCAGCATTTT
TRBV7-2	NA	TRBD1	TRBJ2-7	CASSLVWTGREQYF	TGTGCCAGCAGCTTAGTATGGACAGGGCGCGAGCAGTACTTC
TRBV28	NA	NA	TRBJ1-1	CASSLFWEGAFF	TGTGCCAGCAGTTTATTTTGGGAGGGAGCTTTCTTT
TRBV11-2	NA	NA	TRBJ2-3	CASSWVAGAPTDTQYF	TGTGCCAGCAGCTGGGTGGCGGGGGCGCCCACAGATACGCAGTATTTT
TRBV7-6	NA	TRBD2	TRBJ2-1	CASSLAVSGSGAYNEQFF	TGTGCCAGCAGCTTAGCCGTTAGCGGGAGTGGCGCCTACAATGAGCAGTTCTTC
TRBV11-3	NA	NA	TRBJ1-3	CASSTPLRNTIYF	TGTGCCAGCAGCACCCCGTTACGGAACACCATATATTTT
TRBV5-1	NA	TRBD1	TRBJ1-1	CASSLAAGTGGTEAFF	TGCGCCAGCAGCTTGGCAGCCGGGACAGGGGGCACTGAAGCTTTCTTT
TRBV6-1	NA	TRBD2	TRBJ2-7	CASSVPSGKNYEQYF	TGTGCCAGCAGTGTTCCTAGCGGGAAAAACTACGAGCAGTACTTC
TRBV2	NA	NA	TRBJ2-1	CASSEWQTYNEQFF	TGTGCCAGCAGTGAATGGCAAACCTACAATGAGCAGTTCTTC
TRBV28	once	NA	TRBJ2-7	CASSTYSRDEQYF	TGTGCCAGCAGCACCTACAGCAGGGACGAGCAGTACTTC
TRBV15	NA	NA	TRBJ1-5	CAAGDLYQPQHF	TGTGCCGCCGGAGATCTATATCAGCCCCAGCATTTT
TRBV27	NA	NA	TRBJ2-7	CASSSTGYHEQYF	TGTGCCAGCAGTTCCACAGGGTACCACGAGCAGTACTTC
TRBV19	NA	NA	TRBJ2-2	CASSIIQTGELFF	TGTGCCAGTAGTATAATCCAGACCGGGGAGCTGTTTTTT
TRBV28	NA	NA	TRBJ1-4	CASSPPRQGGEKLFF	TGTGCCAGCAGCCCCCCCCGGCAGGGCGGTGAAAAACTGTTTTTT
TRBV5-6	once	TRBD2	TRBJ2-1	CASSPLAGVSYNEQFF	TGTGCCAGCAGCCCGCTAGCGGGAGTCTCCTACAATGAGCAGTTCTTC
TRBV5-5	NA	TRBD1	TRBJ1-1	CASSEQGAVNTEAFF	TGTGCCAGCAGCGAACAGGGGGCGGTGAACACTGAAGCTTTCTTT
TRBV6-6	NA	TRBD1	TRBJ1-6	CASSPQGRNSPLHF	TGTGCCAGCAGCCCACAGGGGCGCAATTCACCCCTCCACTTT
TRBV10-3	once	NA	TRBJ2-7	CAISDARDASYEQYF	TGTGCCATCAGTGATGCGAGGGATGCCTCCTACGAGCAGTACTTC
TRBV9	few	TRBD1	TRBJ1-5	CASSPGQVSNQPQHF	TGTGCCAGCAGCCCCGGACAGGTTAGCAATCAGCCCCAGCATTTT
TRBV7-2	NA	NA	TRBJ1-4	CASSPNWSEKLFF	TGTGCCAGCAGCCCAAATTGGAGTGAAAAACTGTTTTTT
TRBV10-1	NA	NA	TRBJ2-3	CASSVGSGVVIDTQYF	TGCGCCAGCAGTGTTGGATCGGGAGTGGTTATAGATACGCAGTATTTT
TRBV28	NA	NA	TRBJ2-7	CASRTTGSDFSYEQYF	TGTGCCAGCAGAACCACAGGGTCCGACTTCTCCTACGAGCAGTACTTC
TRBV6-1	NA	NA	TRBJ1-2	CASTEGWRVGGYTF	TGTGCCAGCACTGAAGGGTGGAGGGTGGGAGGCTACACCTTC
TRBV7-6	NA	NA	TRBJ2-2	CASSLAQGRTGELFF	TGTGCCAGCAGCTTAGCACAGGGTAGGACCGGGGAGCTGTTTTTT